Below, 23 T cell receptor beta chains from the same sample are listed, as sequenced in a study of cytomegalovirus exposure and HLA in healthy donors. TCRdb keeps only in-frame clones here, not all; method: immunoSEQ multiplex PCR. The sample shows a few hundred thousand clones, 90% to 95% of them seen only once. Material: PBMCs. The receptors come from a woman younger than 30 in good health and CMV-seronegative.

This chain links TRBV30 with TRBJ1-2, with TRBD1 identical over 8 bases. The germline CDR1 and CDR2 sequences are GTSNPN and SVGIG (reference sequence). The V and J ends lost 2 bases and 7 bases, in that order; junction bases with no gene match: 12. CDR3 size: 15 residues. CDR3 region: CAWSILDRGKGGYTF. In DNA, the CDR3 is TGTGCCTGGAGTATCCTAGACAGGGGAAAGGGTGGCTACACCTTC.

V gene TRBV5-1 combines with J gene TRBJ1-4, with 8 bases lining up with TRBD1. V lost 6 bases to trimming and J lost 4 bases; unmatched junction nucleotides: 5. The CDR3 consists of 14 residues. Germline assignment: CDR1 SGHRS and CDR2 YFSETQ. The CDR3 protein is CASTLTGGNEKLFF. The CDR3 DNA is TGCGCCAGCACCCTCACAGGGGGTAATGAAAAACTGTTTTTT.

This clone was seen a single time. V gene TRBV19 combines with J gene TRBJ2-7; 8 bases fit TRBD2. Germline V lookup: CDR1 LNHDA, CDR2 SQIVND (reference sequence). V was pared by 7 bases and J by 3 bases, with 5 bases of the junction left unmatched. This CDR3 is built from 13 residues. CDR3 sequence: CASNPGGFYEQYF. CDR3 bases: TGTGCCAGTAACCCGGGGGGGTTCTACGAGCAGTACTTC. Full variable domain (outside the CDR3, taken from reference TRBV19 and TRBJ2-7): DGGITQSPKYLFRKEGQNVTLSCEQNLNHDAMYWYRQDPGQGLRLIYYSQIVNDFQKGDIAEGYSVSREKKESFPLTVTSAQKNPTAFYLCASNPGGFYEQYFGPGTRLTVT.

V and J are TRBV19 and TRBJ2-6; D call uncertain. CDR1 and CDR2 from the germline V gene are LNHDA and SQIVND (reference sequence). The length of the CDR3 is 14 residues. Trimming took off 7 bases at V and 0 bases at J, with 7 bases between the two ends. Here the CDR3 reads CASMHISGANVLTF. The CDR3 region has the DNA TGTGCCAGTATGCACATCTCTGGGGCCAACGTCCTGACTTTC.

This CDR3 is CASSSDRGQLTYNEQFF. The CDR3 DNA follows: TGTGCCAGCAGCTCAGACAGGGGGCAGCTGACCTACAATGAGCAGTTCTTC. The chain couples TRBV5-4 to TRBJ2-1; TRBD1 matches 10 bases. This CDR3 comprises 17 residues. V lost 3 bases to trimming and J lost 2 bases; unmatched junction nucleotides: 8. Germline CDR1 and CDR2: SGHNT and YYREEE (reference sequence).

This chain joins TRBV29-1 and TRBJ1-2; D might be TRBD1 (6 bases). The CDR3 totals 20 residues. The V end was cut by 5 bases, the J end by 4 bases, with 35 bases between. Per germline, CDR1 SQVTM and CDR2 ANQGSEA. The CDR3 reads CSVRQTTGLPNGFRSYGYTF. The CDR3 coding sequence is TGCAGCGTTCGACAAACAACAGGGCTTCCTAATGGGTTCCGCTCCTATGGCTACACCTTC.

This clone was seen a single time. This chain links TRBV15 with TRBJ2-1; TRBD2 matches 14 bases. Trimming removed 3 bases from V and 8 bases from J; junction bases left unmatched: 6. The CDR3 totals 16 residues. Germline V CDR1 and CDR2: LNHNV, YYDKDF (reference sequence). In DNA form, the CDR3 reads TGTGCCACCAGCAGGACTAGCGGGAGGGCCGGCGATGAGCAGTTCTTC. This sequence encodes CATSRTSGRAGDEQFF. Combining the CDR3 with reference TRBV15 and TRBJ2-1 gives the whole variable domain DAMVIQNPRYQVTQFGKPVTLSCSQTLNHNVMYWYQQKSSQAPKLLFHYYDKDFNNEADTPDNFQSRRPNTSFCFLDIRSPGLGDTAMYLCATSRTSGRAGDEQFFGPGTRLTVL.

The rearrangement uses TRBV6-1 and TRBJ2-7; 9 bases map to TRBD1. Germline V gene data show CDR1 as MNHNS and CDR2 as SASEGT. This CDR3 contains 14 residues. V lost 6 bases and J lost 2; bases outside the gene matches: 5. This CDR3 reads CASRPQGAAYEQYF. For the CDR3, the DNA is TGTGCCAGCAGACCACAGGGGGCGGCCTACGAGCAGTACTTC.

V gene TRBV7-2 combines with J gene TRBJ2-7, with 8 bases aligning to TRBD1. The CDR3 totals 15 residues. Germline CDR1 SGHTA, CDR2 FQGNSA. V was clipped by 4 bases and J by 2 bases; unmatched bases: 7. The CDR3: CASSSSWTGTYEQYF. The CDR3, as DNA: TGTGCCAGCAGCTCTTCCTGGACAGGGACCTACGAGCAGTACTTC. Together with reference TRBV7-2 and TRBJ2-7, the CDR3 gives the full variable domain: GAGVSQSPSNKVTEKGKDVELRCDPISGHTALYWYRQSLGQGLEFLIYFQGNSAPDKSGLPSDRFSAERTGGSVSTLTIQRTQQEDSAVYLCASSSSWTGTYEQYFGPGTRLTVT.

The chain links TRBV7-8 to TRBJ1-4, with a possible D match to TRBD1 (5 bases). Germline CDR1 SGHVS, CDR2 FQNEAQ. Trimming left V 4 bases short and J 2 bases short, with 20 bases between. This CDR3 region has 18 residues. The CDR3: CASSSLRRGDRTNEKLFF. The CDR3 DNA reads as TGTGCCAGCAGCTCCCTAAGGCGGGGGGATCGGACTAATGAAAAACTGTTTTTT. Filled out from reference TRBV7-8 and TRBJ1-4, the complete variable domain reads GAGVSQSPRYKVAKRGQDVALRCDPISGHVSLFWYQQALGQGPEFLTYFQNEAQLDKSGLPSDRFFAERPEGSVSTLKIQRTQQEDSAVYLCASSSLRRGDRTNEKLFFGSGTQLSVL.

The chain is built from TRBV10-3 and TRBJ2-1; 11 bases are a match to TRBD2. Trimming at V came to 8 bases and at J to 5 bases, leaving 11 bases not matched to a gene. Germline-derived CDR1 and CDR2 are ENHRY and SYGVKD. This CDR3 spans 16 amino acids. The CDR3, as DNA: TGTGCCATCGACCTGGGGACTAGCGGAATAAACAATGAGCAGTTCTTC. Its translation: CAIDLGTSGINNEQFF.

This sequence joins TRBV5-1 and TRBJ2-7, with D uncertain. Trimming pared 4 bases from V and 0 bases from J, leaving 8 bases between. Looked up from germline, CDR1 is SGHRS and CDR2 is YFSETQ. The CDR3 length is 13 residues. CDR3 loop: CASSPASSYEQYF. CDR3 DNA sequence: TGCGCCAGCAGCCCCGCGAGCTCCTACGAGCAGTACTTC.

In its sample, this clone was seen once. The V and J genes are TRBV6-1 and TRBJ1-1; D uncertain. Per germline, CDR1 MNHNS and CDR2 SASEGT. The germline V and J ends were trimmed by 4 bases and 7 bases, with 16 bases remaining between them. The CDR3 length is 14 residues. The CDR3 DNA follows: TGTGCCAGCAGTGTAAATCAGGCTACCAATGAAGCTTTCTTT. Its protein is CASSVNQATNEAFF.

CDR3 sequence (DNA): TGTGCCAGCAGCCAAGAAAGAGCTAGCGGGAGTGATACGCAGTATTTT. Translation: CASSQERASGSDTQYF. The rearrangement links TRBV4-2 to TRBJ2-3; the match to TRBD2 covers 10 bases. Germline CDR1 LGHNA, CDR2 YNFKEQ. The CDR3 has 16 residues. Losses at the gene ends were 0 bases for V and 6 bases for J; bases not matched to a gene: 6.

This chain uses TRBV5-4 with TRBJ1-1; 7 bases line up with TRBD1. The germline CDR1 and CDR2 sequences are SGHNT and YYREEE (reference sequence). V shed 0 bases, J shed 6 bases, and the junction held 5 bases outside the gene matches. CDR3 size: 14 residues. The CDR3 protein is CASSLAGGFAEAFF. The CDR3 DNA is TGTGCCAGCAGCTTGGCAGGGGGGTTCGCTGAAGCTTTCTTT.

The chain couples TRBV5-1 to TRBJ1-1, with no clear D. V was cut by 0 bases and J by 0 bases, with 6 bases left in between. Germline values: CDR1 SGHRS, CDR2 YFSETQ. The CDR3 covers 14 residues. DNA for the CDR3: TGCGCCAGCAGCTTGGCCCAGGTGAACACTGAAGCTTTCTTT. Translation gives CASSLAQVNTEAFF.

The V gene is TRBV30, the J gene TRBJ1-5, with a possible D match to TRBD1 (5 bases). Germline CDR1 GTSNPN, CDR2 SVGIG (reference sequence). CDR3 length equals 13 residues. V was shortened by 4 bases and J by 4 bases, with 11 bases between the two germline ends. The CDR3 loop reads CAWTGHNNQPQHF. The CDR3 nucleotides are TGTGCCTGGACCGGACACAATAATCAGCCCCAGCATTTT.

This clone was observed once. This chain uses TRBV6-6 with TRBJ2-1, with D possibly being TRBD1 (5 bases). The CDR3 covers 16 residues. Trimming removed 6 bases from V and 6 bases from J, with 21 bases in between. Germline CDR1 MNHNY, CDR2 SVGAGI (reference sequence). The CDR3 region has the DNA TGTGCCAGCAGCCGTATTAATAGTGGTGGGGCCAATGAGCAGTTCTTC. Translated: CASSRINSGGANEQFF.

In this sample, this clone turned up once. The chain uses TRBV10-2 and TRBJ2-7; 7 bases line up with TRBD2. The CDR3 contains 15 residues. The ends lost 0 bases at V and 6 bases at J; junction bases unmatched: 8. Germline V CDR1 and CDR2: WSHSY, SAAADI. The CDR3 DNA reads TGCGCCAGCAGTGAGTCGGCGGGAGAGGCTTTCGAGCAGTACTTC. Translating gives CASSESAGEAFEQYF.

The chain uses TRBV4-2 and TRBJ2-7; TRBD2 matches at 12 bases. This CDR3 is built from 15 residues. Per the germline V gene, CDR1 is LGHNA and CDR2 is YNFKEQ. Trimming cost V 3 bases and J 4 bases; bases outside gene matches: 4. The CDR3 coding sequence is TGTGCCAGCAGCCACCGGACTAGCGGGAAATACGAGCAGTACTTC. Amino acids: CASSHRTSGKYEQYF.

The chain combines TRBV7-9 with TRBJ1-5; 7 positions agree with TRBD1. The CDR3 is made up of 15 amino acids. Germline-derived CDR1 and CDR2 are SEHNR and FQNEAQ (reference sequence). V was pared by 2 bases and J by 7 bases, with 8 bases of the junction left unmatched. The CDR3 loop is CASSLMGQGGQPQHF. CDR3 nucleotides: TGTGCCAGCAGCTTAATGGGGCAGGGGGGCCAGCCCCAGCATTTT.

V and J are TRBV11-2 and TRBJ2-7, with a tentative D call TRBD1 (5 bases). Germline V gene lookup returns CDR1 SGHAT and CDR2 FQNNGV. CDR3 length equals 14 residues. Trimming removed 5 bases from V and 4 bases from J, with 15 bases in between. CDR3 in DNA: TGTGCCAGCAGCCTTGGGCCGACAGATTACGAGCAGTACTTC. Its protein product is CASSLGPTDYEQYF.

V gene TRBV6-1 combines with J gene TRBJ2-7, with D possibly being TRBD1 (6 bases). This CDR3 spans 14 amino acids. Germline CDR1 MNHNS, CDR2 SASEGT. Trimming cost V 3 bases and J 6 bases, with 15 bases left between them. CDR3 sequence reads: CASSDLGQRAEQYF. The CDR3 DNA is TGTGCCAGCAGTGATTTGGGACAAAGGGCCGAGCAGTACTTC.